A single sample is the source of the 14 T cell receptor beta chains below, sequenced in a study of T cell repertoires in cytomegalovirus infection (dated by TCRdb to the late 2010s). Sequencing was performed on an Illumina HiSeq 1500. TCRdb applied fastp at Q25 and MiXCR to the public reads, then kept only in-frame beta chains. Identical CDR3 protein sequences are pooled into one entry, listed with their most common genes and DNA. This sample gives approximately 190,000 distinct CDR3 sequences in total; more than 9% of them show up just once. 4.6% of the sample belongs to the ten largest clones. Source material: PBMCs. The receptors originated from a human donor in good health (CMV status not recorded). Some clones in this sample may be carry-over from other donors' samples.

This clonotype came up a few times. The chain carries TRBV19 and TRBJ2-1, with TRBD2 identical over 11 bases. This CDR3 has 14 amino acids. The germline gives CDR1 LNHDA, CDR2 SQIVND (reference sequence). Trimming took 5 bases from V and 6 from J; bases not matched to a gene: 3. CDR3 bases: TGTGCCAGTAGTTCTAGCGGGAGGATCAATGAGCAGTTCTTC. This gives the protein CASSSSGRINEQFF.

The chain recombines TRBV2 with TRBJ2-7; 7 bases map to TRBD1. V trimming: 6 bases; J trimming: 1 base; junction bases outside the gene matches: 3. Germline V gene data show CDR1 as SNHLY and CDR2 as FYNNEI. CDR3 length equals 13 residues. The CDR3 nucleotides read TGTGCCAGCAGCTGGGACAGTTCCTACGAGCAGTACTTC. This codes for CASSWDSSYEQYF.

This clonotype was counted many times. This rearrangement joins TRBV5-1 to TRBJ2-7; 9 bases line up with TRBD2. From germline, CDR1 is SGHRS and CDR2 YFSETQ. Trimming at V came to 7 bases and at J to 4 bases, leaving 18 bases not matched to a gene. The CDR3 is 17 amino acids. CDR3 in amino acids: CASSEGLSGGSPYEQYF. CDR3 bases: TGCGCCAGCTCTGAGGGGCTGAGCGGGGGGTCTCCTTACGAGCAGTACTTC.

This clonotype has more than one count but fewer than ten. This chain uses TRBV6-8 with TRBJ2-7, with TRBD2 matching over 7 bases. The CDR3 spans 16 residues. V lost 2 bases to trimming and J lost 2 bases; unmatched junction nucleotides: 9. Germline lookup yields CDR1 MNHGY and CDR2 SAAAGT. The CDR3 region has the DNA TGTGCCAGCAGTTACATCAAGCGGGGAACAACCTACGAGCAGTACTTC. Protein: CASSYIKRGTTYEQYF.

This clonotype was detected a few times. The chain combines TRBV19 with TRBJ1-1; possible D gene TRBD1, 5 bases. This CDR3 spans 14 amino acids. Germline loops: CDR1 LNHDA, CDR2 SQIVND (reference sequence). The V gene lost 5 bases and the J gene lost 0 bases, with 10 bases spanning the gap. CDR3 DNA sequence: TGTGCCAGTAGTCCGGGGGTTGTGAACACTGAAGCTTTCTTT. Translating it yields CASSPGVVNTEAFF.

DNA of the CDR3: TGTGCCAGCAGCGTACAGGGATACACCGGGGAGCTGTTTTTT. Encoded protein: CASSVQGYTGELFF. V gene TRBV12-3 or TRBV12-4 combines with J gene TRBJ2-2, with D perhaps TRBD1 (6 bases). V was trimmed by 6 bases and J by 3 bases, leaving 11 bases between them. CDR3 length: 14 residues.

This clonotype was counted ten times or more. The V gene is TRBV7-9, the J gene TRBJ1-1; D not certain. The germline V and J ends were trimmed by 1 base and 1 base, with 7 bases remaining between them. CDR1 is SEHNR, CDR2 FQNEAQ, per germline (reference sequence). The CDR3 is 14 residues long. The CDR3 bases are TGTGCCAGCAGCTTAGAAGGAGGGAACACTGAAGCTTTCTTT. Translated, it gives CASSLEGGNTEAFF.

This clonotype was recorded many times. The chain employs TRBV7-2 and TRBJ1-2; TRBD1 agrees at 8 bases. The junction had 9 bases not matched to a gene; V was cut back by 5 bases and J by 4 bases. The CDR3 consists of 15 residues. Germline-derived CDR1 and CDR2 are SGHTA and FQGNSA. CDR3 residues: CASSKGDRSSYGYTF. As DNA, the CDR3 is TGTGCCAGCAGCAAAGGGGACAGGTCGTCCTATGGCTACACCTTC.

Turning to this clonotype: A much more abundant neighbour one base away suggests this may be a read error. The rearrangement links TRBV5-4 to TRBJ1-1, with D maybe TRBD1 (6 bases). The germline V and J ends were trimmed by 2 bases and 4 bases, with 12 bases remaining between them. The CDR3 sequence is 14 residues long. CDR1 SGHNT and CDR2 YYREEE come from the germline V gene (reference sequence). The CDR3 region has the DNA TGTGCCAGCAGCTTAGCAGGGGAGGGCACTGAAGCTTTCTTT. Its protein is CASSLAGEGTEAFF.

This clonotype was observed a few times. The chain joins TRBV28 to TRBJ2-7; 9 bases map to TRBD1. Trimming cost V 6 bases and J 3 bases; bases outside gene matches: 3. Germline CDR1 MDHEN, CDR2 SYDVKM. CDR3 length equals 13 residues. The CDR3 loop reads CASRLTGGYEQYF. The CDR3 bases are TGTGCCAGCAGGTTGACAGGGGGCTACGAGCAGTACTTC.

There are a few counts of this clonotype. The V and J genes are TRBV5-1 and TRBJ1-1, with 7 bases identical to TRBD1. CDR1 and CDR2 (germline): SGHRS, YFSETQ. The V and J ends lost 10 bases and 4 bases, in that order; junction bases with no gene match: 10. This CDR3 is built from 13 residues. As DNA, the CDR3 is TGCGCCTGCAATAGGGGGCCGGGCACTGAAGCTTTCTTT. Translating gives CACNRGPGTEAFF.

The sample holds a few counts of this clonotype. The chain recombines TRBV6-2 or TRBV6-3 with TRBJ1-6, with D hard to call. Germline lookup yields CDR1 MNHEY and CDR2 SVGEGT. Trimming cost V 6 bases and J 7 bases, with 13 bases left between them. The CDR3 contains 14 residues. CDR3 protein: CASSPSGYNSPLHF. CDR3 DNA sequence: TGTGCCAGCAGCCCCTCGGGATACAATTCACCCCTCCACTTT.

This clonotype was counted many times. The rearrangement joins TRBV7-2 to TRBJ2-7; D may be TRBD1 (6 bases). Trimming took 7 bases from V and 2 from J, leaving 21 bases between them. CDR1 is SGHTA, CDR2 FQGNSA, per germline. CDR3 length equals 16 residues. The CDR3 DNA is TGTGCCAGCATACAGGACAGTAGCTTTGCTGCCTACGAGCAGTACTTC. Protein: CASIQDSSFAAYEQYF.

This clonotype was seen more than once but under ten times. This chain joins TRBV28 and TRBJ1-5; TRBD1 is a possible D gene (5 bases). V lost 6 bases and J 4 bases, leaving 16 bases between the germline ends. CDR1 is MDHEN, CDR2 SYDVKM, per germline. This CDR3 has 15 amino acids. CDR3 nucleotide sequence: TGTGCCAGCAGCCTTAAAAGGGGTGGAAATCAGCCCCAGCATTTT. Protein product: CASSLKRGGNQPQHF.